The 9 T cell receptor beta chains below were found in one sample sequenced in a study of blood T cell repertoires in COVID-19 (dated by TCRdb to 2018 to 2021). The method behind the library was the immunoSEQ multiplex PCR assay. TCRdb re-hosts the immuneACCESS table, in-frame sequences only. Its copies lack some clones; in the studies checked, an unresolved V gene accounts for under half of them, and the cause for the rest is not known. The sample profile shows around 190,000 clones; just over 85% of them were found once. Together, the top ten hold approximately 9% of the sample. The sequenced sample consisted of PBMCs or T cells enriched from blood (not recorded which). Receptors were obtained from a young woman who had recovered from COVID-19.

Here the CDR3 DNA reads TGTGCCAGCAGCGGGACAGGGTTTCGTGGCTACACCTTC. Translated: CASSGTGFRGYTF. The chain recombines TRBV2 with TRBJ1-2, with 9 bases that match TRBD1. The CDR3 has 13 amino acids. Germline values: CDR1 SNHLY, CDR2 FYNNEI. J gave up 7 bases and V 6 bases, and 6 bases lay outside the gene matches.

This clone was observed a single time. This chain links TRBV28 with TRBJ1-5; D ambiguous. Deletions cut 9 bases from V and 6 bases from J, with 15 bases between. Germline V gene sequence: CDR1 MDHEN, CDR2 SYDVKM. The CDR3 totals 13 residues. CDR3 in amino acids: CASATFLGQPQHF. The DNA for the CDR3 is TGTGCCAGTGCCACGTTTCTCGGTCAGCCCCAGCATTTT.

The V call is TRBV28, the J call TRBJ2-7, with D tentatively TRBD1 (6 bases). V was shortened by 6 bases and J by 1 base, with 10 bases between the two germline ends. This CDR3 region has 13 residues. CDR1 and CDR2 (germline): MDHEN, SYDVKM. Written as DNA, the CDR3 is TGTGCCAGCAGCCTGGACAGTTCCTACGAGCAGTACTTC. It yields the protein CASSLDSSYEQYF.

The sample holds a few counts of this clone. The genes are TRBV7-8 and TRBJ2-2, with 7 nucleotides matching TRBD1. Germline CDR1 is SGHVS and CDR2 is FQNEAQ. CDR3 length: 14 amino acids. V shed 5 bases, J shed 4 bases, and the junction held 4 bases outside the gene matches. The CDR3 DNA follows: TGTGCCAGCAGCCCCCAGGGGGTCACCGGGGAGCTGTTTTTT. Amino acids: CASSPQGVTGELFF.

A few counts support this clone. The genes are TRBV5-6 and TRBJ1-4; a weak D match, TRBD1 (6 bases). This CDR3 has 13 residues. Per the germline V gene, CDR1 is SGHDT and CDR2 is YYEEEE. Trimming stripped 8 bases from V and 4 bases from J, with 12 bases between. The CDR3 nucleotides read TGTGCCAGTGCCAGGGGCAGTAATGAAAAACTGTTTTTT. Its protein product is CASARGSNEKLFF.

This clone was seen a handful of times. A junction boundary mismatches the germline segment, possibly from a read error. V gene TRBV2 combines with J gene TRBJ2-7; D might be TRBD2 (5 bases). Germline V gene lookup returns CDR1 SNHLY and CDR2 FYNNEI. This CDR3 is 12 amino acids long. CDR3 nucleotide sequence: TGTGCCAGCAGGGAAGAACTTGGGAGCAGTACTTTT. It translates to CASREELGSSTF.

The chain combines TRBV7-2 with TRBJ1-1; weak D call: TRBD1 (5 bases). Trimming cost V 0 bases and J 12 bases, with 26 bases left between them. Germline CDR1 reads SGHTA; CDR2 reads FQGNSA. There are 17 residues in the CDR3. The CDR3 DNA reads TGTGCCAGCAGCTTAGCCACAGCACTACAACTGTTTAGGGGAACTTTCTTT. Amino acid sequence: CASSLATALQLFRGTFF.

The chain joins TRBV2 to TRBJ1-2; 7 bases are a match to TRBD1. The ends lost 0 bases at V and 2 bases at J; junction bases unmatched: 0. Germline V CDR1 and CDR2: SNHLY, FYNNEI. The CDR3 runs 14 residues. The CDR3 loop reads CASSEAGQNYGYTF. The CDR3 nucleotides are TGTGCCAGCAGTGAAGCGGGACAGAACTATGGCTACACCTTC. The variable domain in full, with the rest retrieved from reference TRBV2 and TRBJ1-2, is EPEVTQTPSHQVTQMGQEVILRCVPISNHLYFYWYRQILGQKVEFLVSFYNNEISEKSEIFDDQFSVERPDGSNFTLKIRSTKLEDSAMYFCASSEAGQNYGYTFGSGTRLTVV.

The chain carries TRBV21-1 and TRBJ2-1; TRBD2 is the table's D call, not checked against the DNA. TRBV21-1 corresponds to a pseudogene. CDR3 size: 20 residues. This chain's CDR3 is CASSKAKGLAGARSYNEQFF. The CDR3 nucleotides read TGTGCCAGCAGCAAAGCGAAAGGACTAGCGGGGGCTCGGTCCTACAATGAGCAGTTCTTC.